Each of the 10 T cell receptor beta chains below was sequenced from the same sample in a study of cytomegalovirus exposure and HLA in healthy donors. PCR primers comprised 60 Vbeta and 13 Jbeta primers. Profiled with immunoSEQ multiplex PCR; TCRdb holds only in-frame clones, not every one. The data contain roughly 150,000 clones, roughly 80% of them seen just once; the ten biggest clones take up 1% to 1.5%. Sequenced: PBMCs. The receptors were gathered from a man in his fifties or sixties in good health and CMV-seropositive.

The V call is TRBV14, the J call TRBJ1-3; D ambiguous. CDR3 length: 15 residues. Germline lookup yields CDR1 SGHDN and CDR2 FVKESK. Trimming shortened V by 1 base and J by 2 bases, and 9 bases separated the two germline ends. This CDR3 reads CASSQVSGTGNTIYF. The CDR3 nucleotides read TGTGCCAGCAGCCAAGTTTCAGGAACTGGAAACACCATATATTTT.

V is TRBV5-1 and J is TRBJ2-5, with TRBD1 as a possible D gene (6 bases). Germline V gives CDR1 SGHRS, CDR2 YFSETQ. The germline V and J ends were trimmed by 0 bases and 5 bases, with 11 bases remaining between them. The CDR3 loop spans 14 amino acids. CDR3 DNA sequence: TGCGCCAGCAGCTTGGGGGGGCCTTGGGAGACCCAGTACTTC. It is translated as CASSLGGPWETQYF.

This clone appeared a few times. The rearrangement joins TRBV5-1 to TRBJ2-7, with TRBD2 matching 8 bases. This CDR3 has 13 amino acids. Germline CDR1 is SGHRS and CDR2 is YFSETQ. J was trimmed by 4 bases and V by 2 bases; bases with no gene match: 2. The CDR3 here is CASSLTSGYEQYF. CDR3 bases: TGCGCCAGCAGCTTAACTAGCGGATACGAGCAGTACTTC. The full variable domain, its missing parts supplied by reference TRBV5-1 and TRBJ2-7, is KAGVTQTPRYLIKTRGQQVTLSCSPISGHRSVSWYQQTPGQGLQFLFEYFSETQRNKGNFPGRFSGRQFSNSRSEMNVSTLELGDSALYLCASSLTSGYEQYFGPGTRLTVT.

This clone was seen only a few times. This chain links TRBV30 with TRBJ2-7, with D perhaps TRBD2 (6 bases). V was trimmed by 2 bases and J by 7 bases, leaving 12 bases between them. The germline V gene has CDR1 GTSNPN and CDR2 SVGIG (reference sequence). The CDR3 loop spans 12 amino acids. Here the CDR3 reads CAWSHGGEEQYF. The DNA for the CDR3 is TGTGCCTGGAGTCACGGGGGTGAAGAGCAGTACTTC.

The chain links TRBV9 to TRBJ2-2, with D possibly being TRBD1 (6 bases). The CDR3 is 16 residues long. The germline gives CDR1 SGDLS, CDR2 YYNGEE. V was clipped by 1 base and J by 6 bases, with 16 bases between them. In DNA, the CDR3 is TGTGCCAGCAGCGTACAGGGGTCTCTCAAGTCCGGGGAGCTGTTTTTT. This encodes CASSVQGSLKSGELFF.

This chain uses TRBV5-1 with TRBJ2-5; 9 nucleotides match TRBD2. The CDR3 extends over 18 amino acids. The germline V gene encodes CDR1 SGHRS and CDR2 YFSETQ. Trimming at V came to 4 bases and at J to 5 bases, leaving 18 bases not matched to a gene. For the CDR3, the DNA is TGCGCCAGCAGCCTTACAAGCGGGGGGAAATCACCTCCGGAGACCCAGTACTTC. This translates into CASSLTSGGKSPPETQYF.

This clone was picked up one time. J is TRBJ1-5 and V is TRBV6-1; 9 nucleotides agree with TRBD1. The CDR3 consists of 18 residues. J was trimmed by 2 bases and V by 4 bases; bases with no gene match: 12. Germline V CDR1 and CDR2: MNHNS, SASEGT. The CDR3 bases are TGTGCCAGCAGTGCCCTAGGGACAGGGTCGATGGGCAATCAGCCCCAGCATTTT. It codes for CASSALGTGSMGNQPQHF.

The chain links TRBV5-4 to TRBJ1-2; possibly TRBD1 for D (6 bases). The CDR3 is 14 residues long. The germline CDR1 and CDR2 sequences are SGHNT and YYREEE (reference sequence). V shed 5 bases and J shed 7 bases, with 18 bases lying between them. The CDR3 protein is CASRRFGGARGYTF. CDR3 DNA sequence: TGTGCCAGCAGACGGTTCGGGGGGGCCCGTGGCTACACCTTC.

CDR3 in DNA: TGTGCCAGCAGCTTGTGGCCAGGGTATAACTATGGCTACACCTTC. Encoded protein: CASSLWPGYNYGYTF. V and J are TRBV5-6 and TRBJ1-2; tentatively, D is TRBD1 (5 bases). Germline values: CDR1 SGHDT, CDR2 YYEEEE. The CDR3 consists of 15 residues. Trimming removed 1 base from V and 1 base from J, with 11 bases in between.

The chain recombines TRBV6-4 with TRBJ2-3, with TRBD2 identical over 9 bases. CDR1 and CDR2 (germline): MRHNA, SNTAGT. The CDR3 totals 17 residues. The J segment lost 2 bases and the V segment lost 10 bases, leaving 16 bases of the junction unmatched. CDR3 nucleotides: TGTGCCATCGACGGGTTAGCGGGGGCCCCTATCACAGATACGCAGTATTTT. Translation gives CAIDGLAGAPITDTQYF.